This T cell receptor (beta chain) was observed in a study of blood T cell repertoires in COVID-19. Study information: COVID-19 samples, acute and convalescent, were from the United States, Italy and Spain. The cDNA or gDNA used as material had been derived from T cells, B-cell-depleted T cells, or PBMCs.

As processed by the authors: For nucleated cells, counts were estimated from reference gene primer amplification. Only in-frame clones appear in the TCRdb table, and some are missing; sequencing was by immunoSEQ multiplex PCR. V and J calls and clone size are as listed in that table; D and trimming were resolved from the DNA. This table holds some 200,000 clones, more than 70% found once. Germline CDR1 is WNHNN and CDR2 is SYGVQD (reference sequence). The CDR3 contains 14 residues. V was shortened by 8 bases and J by 1 base, with 14 bases between the two germline ends. The chain carries TRBV10-1 and TRBJ1-1, with D tentatively TRBD1 (6 bases). Sample: peripheral blood. The sequence was collected from a middle-aged man with active or convalescent COVID-19. CDR3: CASLPYRENTEAFF. The DNA of the CDR3 is TGCGCCAGCCTCCCCTACAGGGAGAACACTGAAGCTTTCTTT.